This T cell receptor beta chain appears in the sequencing data of a study of T cell responses to AZD1222 COVID-19 vaccine. This CDR3 is 14 amino acids long. In germline, CDR1 is MNHEY, CDR2 SVGEGT. V was cut by 5 bases and J by 3 bases, with 11 bases left in between. Method: immunoSEQ multiplex PCR; TCRdb's copy keeps in-frame clones and lacks some. In the table there are about 120,000 clones, more than 85% of which are singletons. The sample in question was peripheral blood, obtained 28 days after the second AZD1222 dose. This receptor was identified in an adult who received the AZD1222 COVID-19 vaccine. This chain connects TRBV6-2 or TRBV6-3 to TRBJ1-5; D is perhaps TRBD1 (5 bases). CDR3 DNA: TGTGCCAGCAGTCCCACAGGAGCCAATCAGCCCCAGCATTTT. This codes for CASSPTGANQPQHF.